The source of this T cell receptor (beta chain) is a study of cytomegalovirus exposure and HLA in healthy donors. The protocol was immunoSEQ multiplex PCR, while the TCRdb copy is restricted to in-frame clones and leaves out a portion. The sample contains about 260,000 clones, 90% of which appear only once. Separate from the approximately 670-subject first cohort was the approximately 120-subject validation cohort, to which the donors belonged. Trimming cost V 2 bases and J 5 bases, with 16 bases left between them. Germline V CDR1 and CDR2: MNHNY, SVGAGI (reference sequence). The CDR3 runs 15 residues.

Sample: PBMCs. The receptor was derived from a woman aged 25 to 39 in good health and CMV-seronegative. J is TRBJ2-7 and V is TRBV6-6; D perhaps matches TRBD1 (6 bases). This CDR3 reads CASSYQPEGDHEQYF. CDR3 bases: TGTGCCAGCAGTTACCAACCAGAGGGGGACCACGAGCAGTACTTC.